This T cell receptor (beta chain) came from a study of blood T cell repertoires in COVID-19. The protocol was immunoSEQ multiplex PCR, while the TCRdb copy is restricted to in-frame clones and leaves out a portion. The sample holds 200,000 to 250,000 clones, roughly 90% seen once. V was pared by 2 bases and J by 7 bases, with 11 bases between. This CDR3 has 13 residues. The gene calls are TRBV12-3 or TRBV12-4 and TRBJ1-1; D is unclear. Sequencing input: PBMCs or T cells enriched from blood (not recorded which). The sequence was obtained from a man between 18 and 35 years old with acute COVID-19. CDR3 region: CASSLPRRDEAFF. The CDR3 DNA reads as TGTGCCAGCAGTTTACCCCGACGGGATGAAGCTTTCTTT.